These 11 T cell receptor beta chains were all obtained from the same sample, sequenced in a study of control samples from healthy donors and cancer patients. The assay was immunoSEQ multiplex PCR, and TCRdb's table has in-frame clones only and misses some. The sample holds more than 110,000 clones, approximately 86% seen once. Specimen: blood. These receptors all stem from a woman between 25 and 40 years old in good health.

The genes are TRBV28 and TRBJ2-2; D remains unclear. The V gene's germline CDR1 is MDHEN and CDR2 SYDVKM. The V end lost 8 bases, the J end lost 5 bases, and 18 bases lay between the germline ends. The CDR3 contains 15 residues. CDR3 DNA: TGTGCCAGCCGAGTTACGGAGCTCCCGACCGGGGAGCTGTTTTTT. Protein sequence: CASRVTELPTGELFF.

The chain joins TRBV2 to TRBJ1-5, with D hard to call. The V end lost 0 bases, the J end lost 2 bases, and 11 bases lay between the germline ends. The CDR3 spans 16 residues. Germline CDR1 and CDR2: SNHLY and FYNNEI. CDR3 DNA: TGTGCCAGCAGTGAAGCCCTAGGTAGTCGCAATCAGCCCCAGCATTTT. Amino acids: CASSEALGSRNQPQHF.

J is TRBJ2-1 and V is TRBV19; D is perhaps TRBD1 or TRBD2 (6 bases each). The CDR3 has 18 amino acids. The germline V gene encodes CDR1 LNHDA and CDR2 SQIVND (reference sequence). V shed 4 bases and J shed 3 bases, with 22 bases lying between them. The CDR3 loop reads CASSKLPGATRNYNEQFF. The CDR3 nucleotides are TGTGCCAGTAGTAAGCTCCCGGGGGCCACCAGAAACTACAATGAGCAGTTCTTC.

The CDR3 nucleotides read TGTGCCAGCAGTTATGGGTGTTCCTGGAGGCTAGCGGGTATCCGACTTTCGGATACGCAGTATTTT. Translating it yields CASSYGCSWRLAGIRLSDTQYF. The V gene is TRBV6-7, the J gene TRBJ2-3; 8 nucleotides line up with TRBD2. TRBV6-7 is treated as an ORF (open reading frame) with a function not yet certain. V lost 3 bases to trimming and J lost 6 bases; unmatched junction nucleotides: 29. This CDR3 is 22 amino acids long.

The chain has TRBV30 and TRBJ1-2, with 7 bases identical to TRBD1. With V trimmed by 3 bases and J by 3 bases, 7 bases remained unmatched. CDR1 GTSNPN and CDR2 SVGIG come from the germline V gene (reference sequence). The CDR3 covers 14 residues. This CDR3 reads CAWRRQGGYYGYTF. As DNA, the CDR3 is TGTGCCTGGAGACGACAGGGTGGCTACTATGGCTACACCTTC.

J is TRBJ2-7 and V is TRBV7-9, with D uncertain. The V end was cut by 2 bases, the J end by 5 bases, with 13 bases between. The CDR3 runs to 14 residues. Germline CDR1 and CDR2: SEHNR and FQNEAQ (reference sequence). CDR3: CASSLSTARDEQYF. The CDR3 nucleotides read TGTGCCAGCAGCTTAAGCACTGCTCGGGACGAGCAGTACTTC.

The chain recombines TRBV6-5 with TRBJ1-6; maybe TRBD1 (5 bases). The CDR3 runs to 14 residues. Trimming cost V 6 bases and J 11 bases, with 17 bases left between them. Germline lookup yields CDR1 MNHEY and CDR2 SVGAGI. The CDR3 sequence: CASSDTGLTTPLHF. CDR3 sequence (DNA): TGTGCCAGCAGCGATACGGGGCTTACTACACCCCTCCACTTT.

The V gene is TRBV23-1, the J gene TRBJ2-7, with D unclear. TRBV23-1 is placed among ORFs of uncertain function. The CDR3 sequence is 14 residues long. V shed 3 bases and J shed 0 bases, with 9 bases lying between them. The DNA for the CDR3 is TGCGCCAGCAGTCACTACACTTGCTCCTACGAGCAGTACTTC. Translation gives CASSHYTCSYEQYF.

This rearrangement joins TRBV5-4 to TRBJ2-5; 9 nucleotides match TRBD1. CDR3 size: 16 residues. Germline V gene lookup returns CDR1 SGHNT and CDR2 YYREEE (reference sequence). V lost 7 bases to trimming and J lost 2 bases; unmatched junction nucleotides: 12. The chain's CDR3 is CASARDPGTGQETQYF. The CDR3 bases are TGTGCCAGCGCACGCGACCCCGGGACAGGGCAAGAGACCCAGTACTTC. Full variable domain (missing parts from reference TRBV5-4 and TRBJ2-5): ETGVTQSPTHLIKTRGQQVTLRCSSQSGHNTVSWYQQALGQGPQFIFQYYREEENGRGNFPPRFSGLQFPNYSSELNVNALELDDSALYLCASARDPGTGQETQYFGPGTRLLVL.

This chain uses TRBV2 with TRBJ2-5; D may be TRBD1 (5 bases). CDR1 and CDR2 (germline): SNHLY, FYNNEI. Trimming left V 8 bases short and J 3 bases short, with 13 bases between. The CDR3 spans 13 residues. CDR3 sequence reads: CASSQDGKETQYF. CDR3 nucleotides: TGTGCCAGCTCACAGGACGGCAAAGAGACCCAGTACTTC.

This clone has a handful of counts. CDR3 coding DNA: TGCAGTGCTAGTCGGGCGGGAAGCCCCTACAATGAGCAGTTCTTC. Translated, it gives CSASRAGSPYNEQFF. V and J are TRBV20-1 and TRBJ2-1, with a possible D match to TRBD2 (6 bases). CDR1 and CDR2 (germline): DFQATT, SNEGSKA (reference sequence). The CDR3 covers 15 residues. Trimming took off 3 bases at V and 2 bases at J, with 14 bases between the two ends.